This is a list of T cell receptor beta chains from one sample in a study of blood T cell repertoires in COVID-19. Libraries were prepared by immunoSEQ multiplex PCR; TCRdb keeps only in-frame clonotypes and omits some of them. The sample lists some 300,000 clones, 88% occurring once. Sequenced sample: PBMCs or T cells enriched from blood (not recorded which). These receptors came from a woman aged 60-75 years in a cohort exposed to, infected with or recovered from COVID-19 (not recorded which). The CDR3 runs from the conserved cysteine through the conserved F or W. The D gene is left open where the match is weak. Not every row has a clone size; where given, it reads once, few, many or a size class.

clone size	J gene	D gene	V gene	CDR3 protein	CDR3 DNA
.	TRBJ1-1	.	TRBV7-9	CASSLQENTEAFF	TGTGCCAGCAGCTTACAGGAGAACACTGAAGCTTTCTTT
.	TRBJ2-1	.	TRBV1	CTSSQSESTSEADSYNEQFF	TGCACCAGCAGCCAATCCGAATCGACTAGTGAGGCAGACTCCTACAATGAGCAGTTCTTC
.	TRBJ2-7	TRBD2	TRBV30	CAWAGTSGSEQYF	TGTGCCTGGGCCGGGACTAGCGGGAGCGAGCAGTACTTC
.	TRBJ1-2	.	TRBV7-2	CASSPVNYGYTF	TGTGCCAGCAGCCCCGTAAACTATGGCTACACCTTC
once	TRBJ2-7	.	TRBV6-6	CASSYGGQGHYEQYF	TGTGCCAGCAGTTACGGAGGGCAGGGCCACTACGAGCAGTACTTC
.	TRBJ2-3	.	TRBV18	CASSSSDAVAGTDTQYF	TGTGCCAGCTCATCCTCCGACGCGGTAGCGGGCACAGATACGCAGTATTTT
.	TRBJ2-5	TRBD1	TRBV19	CASSIGNRGLGKTQYF	TGTGCCAGTAGTATAGGCAACAGGGGGCTTGGCAAGACCCAGTACTTC
.	TRBJ1-2	TRBD1	TRBV30	CAWSQDRVDYGYTF	TGTGCCTGGAGTCAGGACAGGGTTGACTATGGCTACACCTTC
.	TRBJ2-5	.	TRBV28	CASSLGETQYF	TGTGCCAGCAGTTTAGGCGAGACCCAGTACTTC
.	TRBJ2-1	TRBD2	TRBV14	CASSQAWVLAGANNEQFF	TGTGCCAGCAGCCAAGCTTGGGTCTTAGCGGGAGCGAACAATGAGCAGTTCTTC
.	TRBJ2-1	TRBD2	TRBV19	CASSPGTSGTYNEQFF	TGTGCCAGTAGTCCCGGGACTAGCGGGACCTACAATGAGCAGTTCTTC
.	TRBJ2-6	TRBD1	TRBV27	CASKNPRQGANVLTF	TGTGCCAGCAAAAACCCGAGACAGGGTGCCAACGTCCTGACTTTC
.	TRBJ2-5	.	TRBV6-1	CASSEAARETQYF	TGTGCCAGCAGTGAAGCTGCGCGGGAGACCCAGTACTTC
.	TRBJ1-2	TRBD1	TRBV28	CASSYLTGGKGDGYTF	TGTGCCAGCAGTTACCTGACAGGGGGCAAAGGGGATGGCTACACCTTC
.	TRBJ1-2	TRBD1	TRBV7-9	CASSPRQGHYGYTF	TGTGCCAGCAGCCCTAGACAGGGCCACTATGGCTACACCTTC
.	TRBJ2-7	TRBD1	TRBV11-3	CASKEGRGLPSYEQYF	TGTGCCAGCAAAGAGGGCAGGGGGCTTCCTTCCTACGAGCAGTACTTC
.	TRBJ2-1	TRBD1	TRBV18	CASSRNRDRGRNEQFF	TGTGCCAGCTCACGAAACCGGGACAGGGGGCGTAATGAGCAGTTCTTC
.	TRBJ2-1	TRBD2	TRBV19	CASKGAGIAGNLNYNEQFF	TGTGCCAGTAAGGGTGCGGGGATAGCGGGTAACCTTAACTACAATGAGCAGTTCTTC
.	TRBJ2-7	TRBD1	TRBV11-1	CASSWGQVSYEQYF	TGTGCCAGCAGCTGGGGACAGGTCTCCTACGAGCAGTACTTC
.	TRBJ2-7	.	TRBV15	CATSRDSSEQYF	TGTGCCACCAGCAGAGATAGTAGCGAGCAGTACTTC
.	TRBJ1-3	.	TRBV7-9	CASSLGAGTGNTIYF	TGTGCCAGCAGCTTAGGGGCGGGGACTGGAAACACCATATATTTT
.	TRBJ2-7	TRBD2	TRBV18	CASSPASGRAKAEQYF	TGTGCCAGCTCACCGGCTAGCGGGAGGGCCAAGGCCGAGCAGTACTTC
once	TRBJ1-2	.	TRBV5-1	CASSPRGYGYTF	TGCGCCAGCAGCCCCCGAGGCTATGGCTACACCTTC
.	TRBJ1-4	TRBD1	TRBV5-1	CASSLFGTVNEKLFF	TGCGCCAGCAGCTTGTTCGGGACAGTTAATGAAAAACTGTTTTTT
.	TRBJ2-7	TRBD2	TRBV15	CATSRGTSGKYEQYF	TGTGCCACCAGCAGAGGGACTAGCGGGAAGTACGAGCAGTACTTC
.	TRBJ2-7	TRBD2	TRBV11-2	CASSTPGLAGSYEQYF	TGTGCCAGCAGCACACCGGGACTAGCGGGGTCCTACGAGCAGTACTTC
.	TRBJ2-7	TRBD1	TRBV5-4	CATEGQGTYEQYF	TGTGCCACCGAAGGACAGGGAACCTACGAGCAGTACTTC
.	TRBJ1-4	TRBD1	TRBV5-6	CASSLGQASFNEKLFF	TGTGCCAGCAGCTTAGGACAGGCTAGTTTTAATGAAAAACTGTTTTTT
.	TRBJ1-2	.	TRBV6-5	CASSYNPGLSHYGYTF	TGTGCCAGCAGTTACAATCCAGGGTTAAGTCACTATGGCTACACCTTC
.	TRBJ2-1	.	TRBV2	CASSEGTAKSSYNEQFF	TGTGCCAGCAGTGAAGGGACAGCCAAGAGCTCCTACAATGAGCAGTTCTTC
.	TRBJ2-7	TRBD1	TRBV28	CASITGTGGREQYF	TGTGCCAGCATCACCGGGACAGGGGGACGCGAGCAGTACTTC
.	TRBJ2-7	.	TRBV3-1/TRBV3-2	CASSQHSTAGEQYF	TGTGCCAGCAGCCAGCATTCCACGGCCGGGGAGCAGTACTTC
.	TRBJ2-7	TRBD1	TRBV27	CASSLQPGQRYEQYF	TGTGCCAGCAGCCTCCAACCGGGACAGCGCTACGAGCAGTACTTC
once	TRBJ1-6	.	TRBV28	CASSLAWGDSPLHF	TGTGCCAGCAGTTTGGCGTGGGGGGATTCACCCCTCCACTTT
.	TRBJ2-7	.	TRBV13	CASSSQGGLSYEQYF	TGTGCCAGCAGCTCCCAGGGGGGACTCTCCTACGAGCAGTACTTC
.	TRBJ2-5	TRBD1	TRBV5-1	CASSRGDRGILTQETQYF	TGCGCCAGCAGCCGGGGGGACAGGGGGATTCTAACCCAAGAGACCCAGTACTTC
.	TRBJ1-6	.	TRBV27	CASSSRGGGYNSPLHF	TGTGCCAGCAGTTCCCGGGGAGGTGGCTATAATTCACCCCTCCACTTT
few	TRBJ2-7	TRBD2	TRBV19	CASSPSSGRAYEQYF	TGTGCCAGTAGCCCCTCTAGCGGGAGGGCCTACGAGCAGTACTTC
.	TRBJ1-2	TRBD1	TRBV5-1	CASSNLQGALLEGYTF	TGCGCCAGCAGCAACTTACAGGGGGCTTTATTAGAGGGCTACACCTTC
.	TRBJ1-1	.	TRBV6-1	CASSEALRTWGGSEAFF	TGTGCCAGCAGTGAAGCGCTGCGAACGTGGGGCGGGAGTGAAGCTTTCTTT
.	TRBJ2-7	.	TRBV7-2	CASSFPGSPYEQYF	TGTGCCAGCAGCTTCCCCGGGAGTCCCTACGAGCAGTACTTC
.	TRBJ2-7	.	TRBV6-5	CASQKRGAVEQYF	TGTGCCAGCCAGAAACGGGGGGCCGTCGAGCAGTACTTC
once	TRBJ2-7	TRBD1	TRBV2	CASSERGTGVPYEQYF	TGTGCCAGCAGTGAACGGGGGACAGGGGTTCCCTACGAGCAGTACTTC
.	TRBJ1-3	.	TRBV5-1	CASSVTASRGNTIYF	TGCGCCAGCAGCGTGACAGCTTCGAGGGGAAACACCATATATTTT
.	TRBJ2-2	TRBD2	TRBV11-3	CASSQVSGRAGELFF	TGTGCCAGCAGTCAAGTCAGCGGGAGGGCCGGGGAGCTGTTTTTT
few	TRBJ1-5	.	TRBV4-1	CASSQMSGNNQPQHF	TGCGCCAGCAGCCAAATGAGCGGGAACAATCAGCCCCAGCATTTT
.	TRBJ1-4	.	TRBV19	CASSILGTGEKLFF	TGTGCCAGTAGTATTCTAGGGACTGGTGAAAAACTGTTTTTT
once	TRBJ2-1	.	TRBV28	CASSEASASYNEQFF	TGTGCCAGCAGCGAGGCGTCGGCTTCCTACAATGAGCAGTTCTTC
.	TRBJ1-2	.	TRBV4-2	CASSQSGGGDYGYTF	TGTGCCAGCAGCCAAAGCGGGGGGGGTGACTATGGCTACACCTTC
.	TRBJ1-3	.	TRBV7-3	CASSLSPGIGNTIYF	TGTGCCAGCAGCTTATCACCAGGGATTGGAAACACCATATATTTT
few	TRBJ2-7	TRBD1	TRBV27	CASSLAGGEQYF	TGTGCCAGCAGTTTAGCAGGGGGCGAGCAGTACTTC
.	TRBJ1-5	.	TRBV18	CASSPQTGKGQPQHF	TGTGCCAGCTCACCACAAACAGGGAAGGGCCAGCCCCAGCATTTT
few	TRBJ2-3	TRBD1	TRBV25-1	CASAPGQGRDTQYF	TGTGCCAGCGCCCCGGGACAGGGAAGAGATACGCAGTATTTT